Following are 21 T cell receptor beta chains from one sample sequenced in a study of cytomegalovirus exposure and HLA in healthy donors. Vbeta (60) and Jbeta (13) primers were used in the PCR. Sequencing used immunoSEQ multiplex PCR; TCRdb keeps in-frame clones, though not all of them. The sample holds under 200,000 clones; about 80% are singletons and the top ten take 0.69%. Sequenced sample: PBMCs. These receptors came from a middle-aged woman in good health and CMV-seronegative.

To note about this clone: Other nucleotide sequences in the sample specify the same CDR3. The V gene is TRBV7-8, the J gene TRBJ2-1; D might be TRBD2 (7 bases). This CDR3 is built from 15 residues. The V end was cut by 1 base, the J end by 4 bases, with 11 bases between. The germline V gene has CDR1 SGHVS and CDR2 FQNEAQ. CDR3 sequence: CASSLGGGLYNEQFF. The CDR3, as DNA: TGTGCCAGCAGCTTAGGCGGGGGCCTTTACAATGAGCAGTTCTTC.

This clone has a single count. In DNA, the CDR3 is TGTGCCAGCAGTGATGGGTCTCGGCAGGGGTATGGCTACACCTTC. Translating it yields CASSDGSRQGYGYTF. The chain couples TRBV25-1 to TRBJ1-2; the D gene is possibly TRBD1 (6 bases). V dropped 3 bases and J dropped 5 bases, with 16 bases sitting between them. CDR1 is MGHDK and CDR2 is SYGVNS in the germline V gene. This CDR3 spans 15 amino acids.

This clone appeared once. The gene calls are TRBV7-2 and TRBJ2-7; TRBD2 matches 7 bases. The CDR3 is 15 amino acids. Germline values: CDR1 SGHTA, CDR2 FQGNSA. After removal of 2 bases from V and 4 bases from J, the junction contained 8 bases not matched to a gene. The DNA for the CDR3 is TGTGCCAGCAGCTTACGCTCTAGCGGTCTTTACGAGCAGTACTTC. This translates into CASSLRSSGLYEQYF.

This chain's CDR3 is CASSIQIYNSPLHF. CDR3 bases: TGTGCCAGTAGTATACAGATCTATAATTCACCCCTCCACTTT. The chain joins TRBV19 to TRBJ1-6; D unresolved. CDR1 LNHDA and CDR2 SQIVND come from the germline V gene (reference sequence). The CDR3 length is 14 residues. The V gene lost 2 bases and the J gene lost 3 bases, with 5 bases spanning the gap.

This rearrangement joins TRBV27 to TRBJ1-5; D is unresolved. The germline CDR1 and CDR2 sequences are MNHEY and SMNVEV (reference sequence). Trimming left V 5 bases short and J 3 bases short, with 14 bases between. This CDR3 region has 15 residues. The DNA for the CDR3 is TGTGCCAGCAGTACCCTTGGAGGGAACAATCAGCCCCAGCATTTT. This sequence encodes CASSTLGGNNQPQHF.

The gene calls are TRBV5-4 and TRBJ2-1; TRBD1 agrees at 8 bases. The J segment lost 9 bases and the V segment lost 2 bases, leaving 13 bases of the junction unmatched. Germline lookup yields CDR1 SGHNT and CDR2 YYREEE (reference sequence). This CDR3 is 16 amino acids long. The CDR3 reads CASSFQSQGAFGEQFF. CDR3 coding DNA: TGTGCCAGCAGCTTTCAATCCCAGGGGGCTTTTGGTGAGCAGTTCTTC.

The CDR3 region has the DNA TGTGCCAGCAGTTTAGGACAGGGGGCTGGGGGCTACACCTTC. Amino acid sequence: CASSLGQGAGGYTF. The V and J genes are TRBV28 and TRBJ1-2, with 11 bases lining up with TRBD1. After removal of 2 bases from V and 8 bases from J, the junction contained 4 bases not matched to a gene. Germline V gives CDR1 MDHEN, CDR2 SYDVKM. The CDR3 is made up of 14 amino acids.

CDR3 DNA: TGTGCCATCTCTCCGGGGGGCCGGGAGACCCAGTACTTC. Its translation: CAISPGGRETQYF. The chain employs TRBV10-3 and TRBJ2-5; the D gene is possibly TRBD2 (7 bases). Germline CDR1 ENHRY, CDR2 SYGVKD. V lost 8 bases and J 5 bases, leaving 15 bases between the germline ends. There are 13 residues in the CDR3.

The chain has TRBV7-8 and TRBJ2-7; the match to TRBD1 covers 9 bases. The CDR3 covers 15 residues. J gave up 0 bases and V 5 bases, and 5 bases lay outside the gene matches. Germline V lookup: CDR1 SGHVS, CDR2 FQNEAQ. The CDR3 region is CASSVDRGFSYEQYF. The CDR3 DNA is TGTGCCAGCAGCGTTGACAGGGGGTTCTCCTACGAGCAGTACTTC.

This chain connects TRBV5-1 to TRBJ2-5; 10 bases are a match to TRBD2. J was trimmed by 5 bases and V by 3 bases; bases with no gene match: 7. Germline values: CDR1 SGHRS, CDR2 YFSETQ. The CDR3 spans 15 residues. The CDR3 here is CASSWLAGVEETQYF. CDR3 nucleotides: TGCGCCAGCAGCTGGCTAGCGGGAGTAGAGGAGACCCAGTACTTC.

In this sample, this clone turned up once. The chain employs TRBV7-3 and TRBJ2-5; D is possibly TRBD2 (5 bases). The CDR3 has 15 residues. Germline CDR1 SGHTA, CDR2 FQGTGA. Trimming left V 5 bases short and J 3 bases short, with 16 bases between. This chain's CDR3 is CASSPGYSGKETQYF. CDR3 nucleotides: TGTGCCAGCAGCCCCGGCTACTCGGGGAAAGAGACCCAGTACTTC.

V usage is TRBV4-3 and J usage is TRBJ2-1, with D tentatively TRBD1 (6 bases). Germline assignment: CDR1 LGHNA and CDR2 YSLEER. CDR3 length equals 15 residues. V gave up 0 bases and J gave up 10 bases, with 16 bases separating them. The chain's CDR3 is CASSQDRYAGEEQFF. In nucleotides, the CDR3 is TGCGCCAGCAGCCAAGATAGGTATGCAGGGGAAGAGCAGTTCTTC.

V is TRBV27 and J is TRBJ2-7, with 11 nucleotides matching TRBD1. J gave up 0 bases and V 3 bases, and 7 bases lay outside the gene matches. Germline V lookup: CDR1 MNHEY, CDR2 SMNVEV (reference sequence). The CDR3 runs 17 residues. CDR3 residues: CASSLDGQGAYSYEQYF. In DNA form, the CDR3 reads TGTGCCAGCAGTTTGGACGGACAGGGGGCATACTCCTACGAGCAGTACTTC.

V is TRBV9 and J is TRBJ1-1, with TRBD1 matching 7 bases. The length of the CDR3 is 13 residues. V was pared by 3 bases and J by 11 bases, with 10 bases of the junction left unmatched. Germline V CDR1 and CDR2: SGDLS, YYNGEE. The CDR3 protein is CASSATGAGYAFF. In DNA, the CDR3 is TGTGCCAGCAGCGCTACAGGGGCGGGGTATGCTTTCTTT.

V gene TRBV9 combines with J gene TRBJ1-6, with D tentatively TRBD1 (5 bases). This CDR3 has 14 amino acids. Deletions cut 0 bases from V and 9 bases from J, with 10 bases between. Germline V gene sequence: CDR1 SGDLS, CDR2 YYNGEE. The CDR3 protein is CASSVDDSFSPLHF. CDR3 nucleotide sequence: TGTGCCAGCAGCGTAGATGACAGTTTTTCACCCCTCCACTTT.

This rearrangement joins TRBV5-8 to TRBJ1-3, with 7 bases lining up with TRBD1. The CDR3 covers 17 residues. Germline V gene sequence: CDR1 SGHTS, CDR2 YDEGEE. The trim removed 5 bases at V and 0 bases at J, leaving 11 bases unmatched. The CDR3 coding sequence is TGTGCCAGCAGGCCTACAGGGGCTACCTCCTCTGGAAACACCATATATTTT. As protein: CASRPTGATSSGNTIYF.

The J gene is TRBJ2-7, the V gene TRBV18; tentatively, D is TRBD1 (6 bases). The V and J ends lost 2 bases and 1 base respectively, with 15 bases between them. Germline V gene lookup returns CDR1 KGHSH and CDR2 LQKENI. The CDR3 has 16 amino acids. As DNA, the CDR3 is TGTGCCAGCTCACCAATAGGGGGTCTACTATCCTACGAGCAGTACTTC. Its protein product is CASSPIGGLLSYEQYF.

This clone was recorded only once. This chain joins TRBV18 and TRBJ2-7; TRBD1 agrees at 7 bases. With 4 bases clipped from V and 6 bases from J, the junction kept 6 bases outside the gene matches. CDR3 length: 13 residues. Germline CDR1 reads KGHSH; CDR2 reads LQKENI. CDR3 sequence reads: CASSLDRTSEQYF. The CDR3 DNA sequence: TGTGCCAGCTCACTGGACAGGACTTCCGAGCAGTACTTC.

The V call is TRBV12-5, the J call TRBJ1-3; 7 positions match TRBD1. CDR3 length equals 17 residues. CDR1 and CDR2 from the germline V gene are LGHNT and FRNRAP. V lost 5 bases, J lost 3 bases, and 13 bases stayed unmatched. In DNA, the CDR3 is TGTGCTAGTGGTCTTCCAAGAGGGGGCAGGTTTGGAAACACCATATATTTT. Translated: CASGLPRGGRFGNTIYF.

This chain links TRBV5-4 with TRBJ2-7; D might be TRBD2 (6 bases). CDR3 length: 15 residues. Germline V lookup: CDR1 SGHNT, CDR2 YYREEE (reference sequence). V was pared by 2 bases and J by 4 bases, with 16 bases between. The DNA of the CDR3 is TGTGCCAGCAGCTTAGCCGGCGGGACGGGGTACGAGCAGTACTTC. Its translation is CASSLAGGTGYEQYF.

V is TRBV4-3 and J is TRBJ2-2, with 7 bases that match TRBD2. Per germline, CDR1 LGHNA and CDR2 YSLEER. CDR3 length equals 17 residues. The V gene end was trimmed by 3 bases and the J gene end by 2 bases; junction bases not matched to a gene: 9. CDR3 region: CASSQVALALNTGELFF. In DNA, the CDR3 is TGCGCCAGCAGCCAGGTGGCACTAGCGCTCAACACCGGGGAGCTGTTTTTT.